One sample yielded the 23 T cell receptor beta chains listed below, sequenced in a study of blood T cell repertoires in COVID-19 (dated by TCRdb to 2018 to 2020). Library method: the immunoSEQ multiplex PCR assay. What TCRdb holds here is the immuneACCESS table cut down to in-frame rearrangements. Part of the clones is not present; checked against another copy, under half of the missing clones reflect an unresolved V gene, and the others are unexplained. The sample yields a few hundred thousand clones; 85% to 90% were counted once. Approximately 5% of the sample is taken by the ten largest. The sequenced sample consisted of peripheral blood. The receptors stem from a woman aged 40 to 55 who had recovered from COVID-19.

This CDR3 is CASSSILDSGANVLTF. The CDR3 nucleotides read TGTGCCAGCAGTTCGATTTTAGACTCTGGGGCCAACGTCCTGACTTTC. This sequence joins TRBV6-6 and TRBJ2-6; D gene ambiguous. The length of the CDR3 is 16 residues. Trimming took off 4 bases at V and 0 bases at J, with 10 bases between the two ends. Germline lookup yields CDR1 MNHNY and CDR2 SVGAGI (reference sequence).

The V and J genes are TRBV30 and TRBJ2-1; 13 bases match TRBD2. J gave up 6 bases and V 8 bases, and 10 bases lay outside the gene matches. This CDR3 comprises 15 residues. CDR1 is GTSNPN, CDR2 SVGIG, per germline (reference sequence). This CDR3 reads CAARPGLAGVNEQFF. The CDR3 coding sequence is TGTGCCGCGAGGCCCGGACTAGCGGGAGTCAATGAGCAGTTCTTC.

This clone was counted a single time. The CDR3 is CASSRGGNTIYF. CDR3 in DNA: TGCGCCAGCAGTCGCGGAGGAAACACCATATATTTT. V and J are TRBV10-2 and TRBJ1-3; D gene uncertain. The CDR3 loop spans 12 amino acids. Per the germline V gene, CDR1 is WSHSY and CDR2 is SAAADI. Deletions cut 5 bases from V and 4 bases from J, with 6 bases between.

V and J are TRBV9 and TRBJ2-1, with TRBD2 matching over 12 bases. Looked up from germline, CDR1 is SGDLS and CDR2 is YYNGEE. V shed 2 bases and J 9 bases; nucleotides not matched to a gene: 3. The CDR3 consists of 14 residues. CDR3 sequence reads: CASSVTSGSGEQFF. CDR3 DNA: TGTGCCAGCAGCGTGACTAGCGGGAGTGGTGAGCAGTTCTTC.

This chain uses TRBV18 with TRBJ1-1, with a weak D call TRBD1 (5 bases). CDR1 and CDR2 from the germline V gene are KGHSH and LQKENI. The ends were cut back, 6 bases at V and 1 base at J, with 9 bases in the middle. The CDR3 sequence is 13 residues long. This CDR3 reads CASSQGKNTEAFF. The CDR3, as DNA: TGTGCCAGCTCTCAGGGCAAGAACACTGAAGCTTTCTTT. Filled out from reference TRBV18 and TRBJ1-1, the complete variable domain reads NAGVMQNPRHLVRRRGQEARLRCSPMKGHSHVYWYRQLPEEGLKFMVYLQKENIIDESGMPKERFSAEFPKEGPSILRIQQVVRGDSAAYFCASSQGKNTEAFFGQGTRLTVV.

V is TRBV7-2 and J is TRBJ2-7, with D perhaps TRBD2 (5 bases). The CDR3 has 15 amino acids. Germline V gene data show CDR1 as SGHTA and CDR2 as FQGNSA. Trimming stripped 4 bases from V and 4 bases from J, with 17 bases between. The DNA of the CDR3 is TGTGCCAGCAGCTCTTCATATCTGGGGAGATACGAGCAGTACTTC. Translated: CASSSSYLGRYEQYF.

The chain recombines TRBV5-4 with TRBJ1-6; 8 positions agree with TRBD1. Germline V gives CDR1 SGHNT, CDR2 YYREEE (reference sequence). The CDR3 is made up of 15 amino acids. V was clipped by 4 bases and J by 5 bases; unmatched bases: 5. In nucleotides, the CDR3 is TGTGCCAGCAGCCCGGACAGGGTCCATAATTCACCCCTCCACTTT. This encodes CASSPDRVHNSPLHF. The complete variable domain, with remaining parts taken from reference TRBV5-4 and TRBJ1-6, reads ETGVTQSPTHLIKTRGQQVTLRCSSQSGHNTVSWYQQALGQGPQFIFQYYREEENGRGNFPPRFSGLQFPNYSSELNVNALELDDSALYLCASSPDRVHNSPLHFGNGTRLTVT.

This clone was seen just once. Other DNA sequences in this specimen translate into the identical CDR3. The V gene is TRBV27, the J gene TRBJ1-2; D unclear. The CDR3 length is 13 residues. V lost 3 bases and J lost 2, with 7 bases in between. Germline V gene lookup returns CDR1 MNHEY and CDR2 SMNVEV (reference sequence). The CDR3 bases are TGTGCCAGCAGTTTTTCGGGGAACTATGGCTACACCTTC. Its translation: CASSFSGNYGYTF.

V is TRBV19 and J is TRBJ2-1; TRBD2 matches at 13 bases. CDR3 length: 16 residues. V was pared by 6 bases and J by 0 bases, with 2 bases of the junction left unmatched. Germline V lookup: CDR1 LNHDA, CDR2 SQIVND (reference sequence). The chain's CDR3 is CASRRLAGGSYNEQFF. In DNA, the CDR3 is TGTGCCAGTAGAAGACTAGCGGGGGGCTCCTACAATGAGCAGTTCTTC.

V and J are TRBV7-9 and TRBJ2-4; weak D call: TRBD2 (5 bases). The CDR3 length is 17 residues. The V gene lost 5 bases and the J gene lost 0 bases, with 17 bases spanning the gap. Per germline, CDR1 SEHNR and CDR2 FQNEAQ (reference sequence). The CDR3 reads CASSKGDGRLAKNIQYF. The CDR3 region has the DNA TGTGCCAGCAGCAAGGGAGACGGTCGTCTAGCCAAAAACATTCAGTACTTC. Full variable domain (remainder filled in from reference TRBV7-9 and TRBJ2-4): DTGVSQNPRHKITKRGQNVTFRCDPISEHNRLYWYRQTLGQGPEFLTYFQNEAQLEKSRLLSDRFSAERPKGSFSTLEIQRTEQGDSAMYLCASSKGDGRLAKNIQYFGAGTRLSVL.

The rearrangement uses TRBV5-1 and TRBJ1-2; D is uncertain. The CDR3 loop spans 15 amino acids. The germline gives CDR1 SGHRS, CDR2 YFSETQ. V was cut by 4 bases and J by 5 bases, with 18 bases left in between. As DNA, the CDR3 is TGCGCCAGCAGCCCAGTCGGGGAAATGGATTATGGCTACACCTTC. The encoded protein is CASSPVGEMDYGYTF.

The rearrangement links TRBV5-1 to TRBJ2-3, with 8 bases fitting TRBD2. The CDR3 covers 18 residues. Germline V CDR1 and CDR2: SGHRS, YFSETQ. Unmatched junction bases numbered 16, after V lost 4 bases and J lost 3 bases. This CDR3 reads CASSPGRGGMMGTDTQYF. CDR3 bases: TGCGCCAGCAGCCCGGGCCGGGGGGGAATGATGGGAACAGATACGCAGTATTTT.

The chain employs TRBV9 and TRBJ1-2; possible D gene TRBD1, 6 bases. The CDR3 sequence is 14 residues long. The ends were cut back, 0 bases at V and 3 bases at J, with 9 bases in the middle. Germline V lookup: CDR1 SGDLS, CDR2 YYNGEE. The chain's CDR3 is CASSVASGDYGYTF. Here the CDR3 DNA reads TGTGCCAGCAGCGTAGCATCAGGGGACTATGGCTACACCTTC.

The rearrangement links TRBV24-1 to TRBJ2-1; maybe TRBD1 (5 bases). The V end lost 6 bases, the J end lost 6 bases, and 17 bases lay between the germline ends. The CDR3 sequence is 15 residues long. Germline CDR1 is KGHDR and CDR2 is SFDVKD. The CDR3 DNA reads TGTGCCACCAGTATTACGACAGACCTTACCAATGAGCAGTTCTTC. Protein: CATSITTDLTNEQFF.

The chain carries TRBV5-8 and TRBJ2-3; D uncertain. Germline V gene lookup returns CDR1 SGHTS and CDR2 YDEGEE. Trimming removed 5 bases from V and 7 bases from J, with 14 bases in between. The CDR3 has 13 amino acids. The CDR3 loop reads CASSFESDYTQYF. In DNA, the CDR3 is TGTGCCAGCAGTTTTGAGAGTGACTATACGCAGTATTTT.

In its sample, this clone was seen many times. The gene calls are TRBV27 and TRBJ2-1, with TRBD2 matching 10 bases. CDR1 is MNHEY and CDR2 is SMNVEV in the germline V gene (reference sequence). The CDR3 length is 16 residues. The V segment lost 2 bases and the J segment 9 bases; nucleotides outside the gene matches: 10. The DNA of the CDR3 is TGTGCCAGCAGTTTACCCCCTGGGACTAGCGCTAGTGAGCAGTTCTTC. It is translated as CASSLPPGTSASEQFF.

The chain employs TRBV28 and TRBJ2-1, with a possible D match to TRBD2 (6 bases). Trimming removed 2 bases from V and 4 bases from J, with 12 bases in between. The germline V gene has CDR1 MDHEN and CDR2 SYDVKM. CDR3 length: 15 residues. CDR3 sequence reads: CASSLGDFTYNEQFF. CDR3 DNA: TGTGCCAGCAGTTTAGGGGACTTCACGTACAATGAGCAGTTCTTC. Drawing the rest from reference TRBV28 and TRBJ2-1, the complete variable domain is DVKVTQSSRYLVKRTGEKVFLECVQDMDHENMFWYRQDPGLGLRLIYFSYDVKMKEKGDIPEGYSVSREKKERFSLILESASTNQTSMYLCASSLGDFTYNEQFFGPGTRLTVL.

Here the CDR3 DNA reads TGTGCCAGCAGCCCATCGAGCGGGAGATGGTCCCAGGGCCACAATGAGCAGTTCTTC. Protein sequence: CASSPSSGRWSQGHNEQFF. This rearrangement joins TRBV7-6 to TRBJ2-1; 8 bases are shared with TRBD2. After removal of 5 bases from V and 5 bases from J, the junction contained 20 bases not matched to a gene. CDR3 length: 19 residues. Per the germline V gene, CDR1 is SGHVS and CDR2 is FNYEAQ.

The chain employs TRBV27 and TRBJ1-2, with 10 bases that match TRBD1. Germline lookup yields CDR1 MNHEY and CDR2 SMNVEV (reference sequence). Trimming cost V 5 bases and J 5 bases; bases outside gene matches: 5. The CDR3 totals 14 residues. The CDR3, as DNA: TGTGCCAGCAGTCCGACAGGGGGCGGGTATGGCTACACCTTC. This sequence encodes CASSPTGGGYGYTF.

The chain links TRBV5-6 to TRBJ1-1; weak D call: TRBD1 (5 bases). Germline CDR1 is SGHDT and CDR2 is YYEEEE. This CDR3 has 15 amino acids. Trimming took 0 bases from V and 1 from J, leaving 10 bases between them. The CDR3 nucleotides read TGTGCCAGCAGCTTGGTACCCGGACAGAACACTGAAGCTTTCTTT. This encodes CASSLVPGQNTEAFF.

This chain links TRBV9 with TRBJ1-1, with D uncertain. V lost 4 bases and J lost 2, with 21 bases in between. The CDR3 has 17 amino acids. In germline, CDR1 is SGDLS, CDR2 YYNGEE. The DNA for the CDR3 is TGTGCCAGCAGCCCCTCAGGAGGCCTGGGTCATAACACTGAAGCTTTCTTT. Translation gives CASSPSGGLGHNTEAFF.

V and J are TRBV14 and TRBJ2-1; weak D call: TRBD2 (6 bases). The germline V and J ends were trimmed by 2 bases and 5 bases, with 16 bases remaining between them. The germline CDR1 and CDR2 sequences are SGHDN and FVKESK. This CDR3 has 16 residues. CDR3 loop: CASSQLSSGTHNEQFF. The CDR3 DNA is TGTGCCAGCAGCCAATTAAGTTCTGGGACTCACAATGAGCAGTTCTTC.

The chain uses TRBV15 and TRBJ1-5; D is unresolved. Germline V gene data show CDR1 as LNHNV and CDR2 as YYDKDF (reference sequence). This CDR3 has 14 residues. V was cut by 0 bases and J by 4 bases, with 7 bases left in between. CDR3 amino acids: CATSRDFGNQPQHF. CDR3 in DNA: TGTGCCACCAGCAGAGATTTCGGGAATCAGCCCCAGCATTTT.